Listed here are 3 T cell receptor beta chains from one sample, sequenced in a study of T cell responses to AZD1222 COVID-19 vaccine. Profiled with immunoSEQ multiplex PCR; TCRdb holds only in-frame clones, not every one. The sample includes 100,000 or so clones, 86% of them seen just once. The sample consisted of peripheral blood, taken on day 0 of AZD1222 vaccination. These receptors came from an adult in good health.

This rearrangement joins TRBV7-9 to TRBJ1-2; 7 bases agree with TRBD1. The CDR3 runs 15 residues. The germline V gene has CDR1 SEHNR and CDR2 FQNEAQ (reference sequence). Losses at the gene ends were 2 bases for V and 4 bases for J; bases not matched to a gene: 7. In DNA form, the CDR3 reads TGTGCCAGCAGCTTAACAGGGGAGGGGACCTATGGCTACACCTTC. It codes for CASSLTGEGTYGYTF.

The chain uses TRBV28 and TRBJ2-1; D unclear. Trimming took 6 bases from V and 9 from J, leaving 12 bases between them. Germline V gene lookup returns CDR1 MDHEN and CDR2 SYDVKM. The CDR3 loop spans 12 amino acids. Written as DNA, the CDR3 is TGTGCCAGCAGAGGTGGCTGGCTTGAGCAGTTCTTC. Its protein product is CASRGGWLEQFF.

This clone was observed once. The chain carries TRBV28 and TRBJ1-2; unclear D gene. The V gene lost 3 bases and the J gene lost 2 bases, with 4 bases spanning the gap. The germline gives CDR1 MDHEN, CDR2 SYDVKM. The CDR3 is 12 amino acids. As DNA, the CDR3 is TGTGCCAGCAGTTTTCTAAACTATGGCTACACCTTC. Its protein is CASSFLNYGYTF.